This T cell receptor (beta chain) was profiled in a study of blood T cell repertoires in COVID-19. Study details: From the United States, Italy and Spain came samples of acute and convalescent COVID-19.

Original methodology: Amplification of reference gene primers was used by the study to estimate nucleated cell counts. Measured with immunoSEQ multiplex PCR; TCRdb has only the in-frame clones, and not every one. V and J calls and clone size come straight from that table; D and trimming were deduced from the DNA. The profile shows tens of thousands of clones, over 70% of them singletons. Germline V gene lookup returns CDR1 SGHDN and CDR2 FVKESK. Trimming cost V 2 bases and J 1 base, with 11 bases left between them. This CDR3 spans 15 amino acids. Sequencing used peripheral blood. This chain connects TRBV14 to TRBJ2-5; tentatively, D is TRBD1 (5 bases). The origin of this receptor is an older man with active or convalescent COVID-19. For the CDR3, the DNA is TGTGCCAGCAGCCAACGTAGACAGACCCAAGAGACCCAGTACTTC. The encoded protein is CASSQRRQTQETQYF. Combining the CDR3 with reference TRBV14 and TRBJ2-5 gives the whole variable domain EAGVTQFPSHSVIEKGQTVTLRCDPISGHDNLYWYRRVMGKEIKFLLHFVKESKQDESGMPNNRFLAERTGGTYSTLKVQPAELEDSGVYFCASSQRRQTQETQYFGPGTRLLVL.